This T cell receptor beta chain was retrieved from a study of blood T cell repertoires in COVID-19. Produced via immunoSEQ multiplex PCR; TCRdb's table is partial and in-frame only. The repertoire holds over 65,000 clones, with 70% to 90% as singletons. The CDR3 extends over 15 amino acids. The V and J ends lost 4 bases and 2 bases, in that order; junction bases with no gene match: 6. CDR1 is LGHDT and CDR2 is YNNKEL in the germline V gene (reference sequence). Sequencing was performed on peripheral blood. This chain connects TRBV3-1 (or the pseudogene TRBV3-2) to TRBJ2-7; 9 bases line up with TRBD2. The TCR was taken from a man aged 45-65 years with active or convalescent COVID-19. CDR3 DNA: TGTGCCAGCAGCCGAATGACTAGCGGTCCCTACGAGCAGTACTTC. Encoded protein: CASSRMTSGPYEQYF.